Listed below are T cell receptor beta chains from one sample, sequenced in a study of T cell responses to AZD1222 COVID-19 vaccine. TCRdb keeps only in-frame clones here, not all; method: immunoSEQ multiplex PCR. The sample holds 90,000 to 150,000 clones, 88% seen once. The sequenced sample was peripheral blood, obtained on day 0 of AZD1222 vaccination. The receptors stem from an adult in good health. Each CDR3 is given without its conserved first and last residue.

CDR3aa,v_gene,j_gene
ASRPYGTGRDGYT,TRBV2,TRBJ1-2
ASRSGGEGNTIY,TRBV7-8,TRBJ1-3
ASRGLRDSSSYNSPLH,TRBV10-2,TRBJ1-6
ASSDPNGNTIY,TRBV10-1,TRBJ1-3
AISESLGSDTQY,TRBV10-3,TRBJ2-3
ASSLEVGQPQH,TRBV7-3,TRBJ1-5
ASSFRDSVTPGTQY,TRBV5-1,TRBJ2-5
ASSLDRGPNEKLF,TRBV11-2,TRBJ1-4
ASSDQTRDSQTEAF,TRBV6-1,TRBJ1-1
ASRVASGGLLNTGELF,TRBV19,TRBJ2-2
ASSSQPREAVNTEAF,TRBV5-1,TRBJ1-1
ASSPHRSLVVTEAF,TRBV14,TRBJ1-1
ASSPYTLNTEAF,TRBV3-1/TRBV3-2,TRBJ1-1
ASSVDEARNSPLH,TRBV9,TRBJ1-6
ASSLPGLEQY,TRBV5-4,TRBJ2-7
ASSLETGYGYT,TRBV5-1,TRBJ1-2
ASSPLGRGSRYEQY,TRBV18,TRBJ2-7
ASSFASVEAF,TRBV12-3/TRBV12-4,TRBJ1-1
ASSLVRVQF,TRBV5-1,TRBJ2-1
ASSFLGGAQPQH,TRBV27,TRBJ1-5